The T cell receptor beta chain described here comes from a study of blood T cell repertoires in COVID-19. Study context: PBMCs, B-cell-depleted T cells, or T cells provided the cDNA or gDNA that made up the material.

Participant reports of clinical history set cohort assignment. Trimming pared 0 bases from V and 5 bases from J, leaving 11 bases between. CDR1 is ENHRY, CDR2 SYGVKD, per germline. This CDR3 has 15 residues. Original processing notes: Reference gene primers were amplified, and this amplification served to estimate nucleated cell counts. The repertoire was sequenced with immunoSEQ multiplex PCR; TCRdb's copy has only in-frame clones and lacks some. That table is the source of V, J and clone size, and D and trimming were worked out from the DNA. The sample includes about 310,000 clones, approximately 90% seen only once; the top ten take about 9.8%.

This sequence was found in a woman between 18 and 29 years old who had recovered from COVID-19. The V and J genes are TRBV10-3 and TRBJ1-5; D call uncertain. Sequencing was done on a sample of PBMCs or T cells enriched from blood (not recorded which). This chain's CDR3 is CAISESMRIDQPQHF. The CDR3 coding sequence is TGTGCCATCAGTGAGTCCATGAGGATTGATCAGCCCCAGCATTTT.